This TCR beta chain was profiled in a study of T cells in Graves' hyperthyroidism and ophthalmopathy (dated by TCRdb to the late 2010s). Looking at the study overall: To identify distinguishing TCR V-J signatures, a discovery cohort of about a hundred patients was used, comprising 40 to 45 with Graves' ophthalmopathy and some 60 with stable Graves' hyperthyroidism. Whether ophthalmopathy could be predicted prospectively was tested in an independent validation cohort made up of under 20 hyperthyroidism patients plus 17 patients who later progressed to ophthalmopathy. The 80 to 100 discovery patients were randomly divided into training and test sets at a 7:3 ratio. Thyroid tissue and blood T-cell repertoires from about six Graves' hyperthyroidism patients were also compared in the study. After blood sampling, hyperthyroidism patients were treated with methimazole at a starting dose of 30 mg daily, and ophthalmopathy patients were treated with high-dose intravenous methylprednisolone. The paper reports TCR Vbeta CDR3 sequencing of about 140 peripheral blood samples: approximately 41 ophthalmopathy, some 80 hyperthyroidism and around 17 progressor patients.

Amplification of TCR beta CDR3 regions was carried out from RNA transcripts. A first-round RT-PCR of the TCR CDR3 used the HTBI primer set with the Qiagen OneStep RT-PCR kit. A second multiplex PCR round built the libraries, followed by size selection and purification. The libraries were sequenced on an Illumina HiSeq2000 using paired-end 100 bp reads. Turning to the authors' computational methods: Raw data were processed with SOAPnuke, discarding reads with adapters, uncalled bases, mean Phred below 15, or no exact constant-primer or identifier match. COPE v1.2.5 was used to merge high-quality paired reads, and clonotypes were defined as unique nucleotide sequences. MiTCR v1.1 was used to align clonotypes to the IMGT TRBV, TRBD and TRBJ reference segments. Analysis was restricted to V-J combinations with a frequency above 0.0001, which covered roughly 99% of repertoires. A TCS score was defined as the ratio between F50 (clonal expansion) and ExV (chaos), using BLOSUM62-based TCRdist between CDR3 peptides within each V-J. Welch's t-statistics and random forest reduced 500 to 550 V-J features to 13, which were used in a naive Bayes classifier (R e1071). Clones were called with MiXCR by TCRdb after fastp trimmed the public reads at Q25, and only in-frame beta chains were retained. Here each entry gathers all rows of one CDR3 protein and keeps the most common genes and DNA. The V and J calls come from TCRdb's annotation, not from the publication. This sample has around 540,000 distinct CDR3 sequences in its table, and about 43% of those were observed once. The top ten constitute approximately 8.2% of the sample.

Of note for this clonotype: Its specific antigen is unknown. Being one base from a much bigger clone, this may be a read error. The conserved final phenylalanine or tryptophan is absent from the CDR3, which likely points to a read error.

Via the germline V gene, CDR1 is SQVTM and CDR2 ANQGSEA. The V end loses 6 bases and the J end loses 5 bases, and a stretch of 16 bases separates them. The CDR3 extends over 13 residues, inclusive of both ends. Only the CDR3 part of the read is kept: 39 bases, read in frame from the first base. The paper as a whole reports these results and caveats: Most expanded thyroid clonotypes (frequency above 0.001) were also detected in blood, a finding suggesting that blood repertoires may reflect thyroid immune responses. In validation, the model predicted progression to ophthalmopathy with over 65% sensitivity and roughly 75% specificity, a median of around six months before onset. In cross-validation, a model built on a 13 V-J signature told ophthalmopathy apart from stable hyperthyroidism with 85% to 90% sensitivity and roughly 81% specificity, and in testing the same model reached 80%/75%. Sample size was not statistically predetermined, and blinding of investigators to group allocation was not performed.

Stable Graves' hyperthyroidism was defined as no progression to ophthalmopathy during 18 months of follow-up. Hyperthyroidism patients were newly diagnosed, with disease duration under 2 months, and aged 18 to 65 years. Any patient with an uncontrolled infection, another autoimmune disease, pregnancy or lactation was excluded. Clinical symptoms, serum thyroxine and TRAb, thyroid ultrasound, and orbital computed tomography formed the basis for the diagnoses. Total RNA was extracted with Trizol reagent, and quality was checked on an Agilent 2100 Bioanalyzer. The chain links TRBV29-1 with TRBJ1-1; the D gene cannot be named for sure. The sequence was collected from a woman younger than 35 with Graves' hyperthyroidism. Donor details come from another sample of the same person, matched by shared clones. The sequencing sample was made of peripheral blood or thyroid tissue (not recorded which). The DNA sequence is TGCAGCGTAGGAGGAATGCCACAAACTGAAGCTTTCCTT. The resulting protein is CSVGGMPQTEAFL.